Listed here are 21 T cell receptor beta chains from one sample, sequenced in a study of Tregs in tolerant kidney transplant recipients. Using immunoSEQ multiplex PCR, the repertoire was profiled, and TCRdb retains in-frame clones only, with some absent. The sample shows 95,000 or so clones, 80% to 95% of them seen only once. Recipients received nonmyeloablative bone marrow transplants from related graft donors, with transient mixed chimerism. Sequencing used CD4+ T cells from blood (PBMCs), obtained 12 months after the transplant. The receptors derive from a human patient who received a combined kidney and bone marrow transplant. Some T cells may be transferred from the graft donor.

The chain uses TRBV9 and TRBJ1-6, with 8 positions matching TRBD1. J lost 7 bases, V lost 1 base, and 4 bases had no gene match. From germline, CDR1 is SGDLS and CDR2 YYNGEE. This CDR3 is 15 amino acids long. The CDR3 DNA reads as TGTGCCAGCAGCGTAAACCCAGGGGGCAATTCACCCCTCCACTTT. Amino acid sequence: CASSVNPGGNSPLHF.

V and J are TRBV9 and TRBJ2-2, with 8 bases identical to TRBD2. J was trimmed by 0 bases and V by 2 bases; bases with no gene match: 3. The CDR3 is 16 amino acids. Germline CDR1 and CDR2: SGDLS and YYNGEE. CDR3 bases: TGTGCCAGCAGCGTCACTAGCGGAGCGAACACCGGGGAGCTGTTTTTT. Its translation is CASSVTSGANTGELFF.

This sequence joins TRBV7-2 and TRBJ2-5, with D maybe TRBD2 (5 bases). This CDR3 is built from 11 residues. Germline CDR1 and CDR2: SGHTA and FQGNSA. The V gene lost 10 bases and the J gene lost 5 bases, with 11 bases spanning the gap. CDR3 coding DNA: TGTGCCATCGCTCGCGGGGAGACCCAGTACTTC. It is translated as CAIARGETQYF.

V usage is TRBV19 and J usage is TRBJ1-3; no definite D call. Germline values: CDR1 LNHDA, CDR2 SQIVND (reference sequence). This CDR3 region has 14 residues. Trimming left V 2 bases short and J 1 base short, with 6 bases between. Written as DNA, the CDR3 is TGTGCCAGTAGTATACGGTCTTCTGGAAACACCATATATTTT. Translation: CASSIRSSGNTIYF.

This clone came up once. The J gene is TRBJ2-1, the V gene TRBV27, with 12 positions matching TRBD2. Losses at the gene ends were 6 bases for V and 4 bases for J; bases not matched to a gene: 1. Germline loops: CDR1 MNHEY, CDR2 SMNVEV (reference sequence). The CDR3 extends over 14 amino acids. The CDR3 protein is CASSGLAGYNEQFF. The CDR3 bases are TGTGCCAGCAGCGGACTAGCGGGGTACAATGAGCAGTTCTTC.

The chain recombines TRBV7-6 with TRBJ2-2; weak D call: TRBD2 (5 bases). The CDR3 is 16 residues long. V was clipped by 5 bases and J by 4 bases, with 17 bases between them. From germline, CDR1 is SGHVS and CDR2 FNYEAQ. The CDR3 spells CASSAPTRSGTGELFF. The CDR3 region has the DNA TGTGCCAGCAGCGCCCCCACTAGGTCGGGCACCGGGGAGCTGTTTTTT.

The V and J genes are TRBV7-2 and TRBJ2-2, with 7 bases fitting TRBD1. The trim removed 2 bases at V and 1 base at J, leaving 10 bases unmatched. CDR3 length equals 18 residues. In germline, CDR1 is SGHTA, CDR2 FQGNSA. This chain's CDR3 is CASSLRRRRTGNTGELFF. The DNA for the CDR3 is TGTGCCAGCAGCTTACGGCGTAGGAGGACAGGGAACACCGGGGAGCTGTTTTTT.

The gene calls are TRBV11-2 and TRBJ2-7; possibly TRBD1 for D (5 bases). This CDR3 is built from 14 residues. V lost 1 base to trimming and J lost 3 bases, with 10 bases between them. Germline V gene lookup returns CDR1 SGHAT and CDR2 FQNNGV. The CDR3 DNA is TGTGCCAGCAGCTTAGTTCCAGGGATCTACGAGCAGTACTTC. Amino acids: CASSLVPGIYEQYF.

The genes are TRBV7-9 and TRBJ1-4, with TRBD1 as a possible D gene (6 bases). The CDR3 has 14 amino acids. Trimming left V 3 bases short and J 8 bases short, with 13 bases between. Germline loops: CDR1 SEHNR, CDR2 FQNEAQ (reference sequence). CDR3 bases: TGTGCCAGCAGCTTTGGGACAAGAGGGGAAAAACTGTTTTTT. This translates into CASSFGTRGEKLFF.

This clone has a handful of counts. The V gene is TRBV4-3, the J gene TRBJ2-5; D not certain. The V end lost 0 bases, the J end lost 5 bases, and 10 bases lay between the germline ends. The CDR3 covers 14 residues. Looked up from germline, CDR1 is LGHNA and CDR2 is YSLEER. The CDR3 DNA reads TGCGCCAGCAGCCAAGAATTCGGTGTGGAGACCCAGTACTTC. It translates to CASSQEFGVETQYF.

This clone came up once. The chain employs TRBV19 and TRBJ2-5; tentatively, D is TRBD2 (6 bases). This CDR3 comprises 15 residues. Germline V gives CDR1 LNHDA, CDR2 SQIVND (reference sequence). V lost 4 bases, J lost 2 bases, and 14 bases lay in between. The chain's CDR3 is CASSTSRGRQETQYF. In nucleotides, the CDR3 is TGTGCCAGTAGTACTTCTCGGGGGAGGCAAGAGACCCAGTACTTC.

This sequence joins TRBV7-9 and TRBJ2-3, with 7 bases that match TRBD2. The CDR3 extends over 15 amino acids. Germline CDR1 and CDR2: SEHNR and FQNEAQ (reference sequence). Trimming removed 5 bases from V and 2 bases from J; junction bases left unmatched: 7. CDR3 region: CASSQRGPSTDTQYF. The CDR3 nucleotides are TGTGCCAGCAGCCAGCGGGGTCCCTCCACAGATACGCAGTATTTT. The entire variable domain, with the rest obtained from reference TRBV7-9 and TRBJ2-3, is as follows: DTGVSQNPRHKITKRGQNVTFRCDPISEHNRLYWYRQTLGQGPEFLTYFQNEAQLEKSRLLSDRFSAERPKGSFSTLEIQRTEQGDSAMYLCASSQRGPSTDTQYFGPGTRLTVL.

This chain joins TRBV5-1 and TRBJ1-5, with TRBD1 matching over 10 bases. Germline trimming cut 7 bases from V and 7 bases from J; bases unmatched to any gene: 8. The CDR3 consists of 14 residues. Germline-derived CDR1 and CDR2 are SGHRS and YFSETQ. The DNA of the CDR3 is TGCGCCAGCTCAAACGGACAGGGGGACCAGCCCCAGCATTTT. This gives the protein CASSNGQGDQPQHF.

The genes are TRBV21-1 and TRBJ1-2; the D call TRBD1 from the table was never checked on the DNA. TRBV21-1 is listed as a pseudogene. CDR3 size: 14 residues. The CDR3 sequence: CASSNGGQGRGYTF. The DNA of the CDR3 is TGTGCCAGCAGCAATGGGGGACAGGGAAGAGGCTACACCTTC.

The V gene is TRBV7-3, the J gene TRBJ2-1; 10 nucleotides match TRBD1. In germline, CDR1 is SGHTA, CDR2 FQGTGA. V lost 4 bases and J lost 3; bases outside the gene matches: 3. The CDR3 has 15 residues. The CDR3 coding sequence is TGTGCCAGCAGCTCTCGGACAGGGGGCTACAATGAGCAGTTCTTC. It translates to CASSSRTGGYNEQFF. The full variable domain, rest sourced from reference TRBV7-3 and TRBJ2-1, is GAGVSQTPSNKVTEKGKYVELRCDPISGHTALYWYRQSLGQGPEFLIYFQGTGAADDSGLPNDRFFAVRPEGSVSTLKIQRTERGDSAVYLCASSSRTGGYNEQFFGPGTRLTVL.

The gene calls are TRBV7-3 and TRBJ1-1; 9 nucleotides agree with TRBD1. The germline gives CDR1 SGHTA, CDR2 FQGTGA. This CDR3 spans 17 amino acids. J lost 2 bases, V lost 1 base, and 8 bases had no gene match. CDR3 sequence reads: CASSLIYGDRANTEAFF. For the CDR3, the DNA is TGTGCCAGCAGCTTAATTTATGGGGACAGGGCCAACACTGAAGCTTTCTTT.

The rearrangement links TRBV18 to TRBJ2-7; D remains ambiguous. CDR3 length equals 15 residues. CDR1 is KGHSH, CDR2 LQKENI, per germline. V was clipped by 2 bases and J by 3 bases, with 14 bases between them. The CDR3 DNA reads as TGTGCCAGCTCACCAAGCCCCGGCGGCTTCTACGAGCAGTACTTC. Its protein is CASSPSPGGFYEQYF.

Here the CDR3 reads CASIEGNYGYTF. The CDR3 DNA sequence: TGTGCCAGCATTGAGGGCAACTATGGCTACACCTTC. This chain uses TRBV2 with TRBJ1-2; D is undetermined. The V end was cut by 7 bases, the J end by 2 bases, with 8 bases between. Germline assignment: CDR1 SNHLY and CDR2 FYNNEI. This CDR3 contains 12 residues.

The chain carries TRBV6-6 and TRBJ2-1, with TRBD1 matching over 9 bases. The CDR3 is 16 amino acids. Germline V CDR1 and CDR2: MNHNY, SVGAGI (reference sequence). With V trimmed by 3 bases and J by 2 bases, 5 bases remained unmatched. CDR3 sequence: CASSYPDRGTYNEQFF. CDR3 DNA: TGTGCCAGCAGTTATCCCGACAGGGGGACCTACAATGAGCAGTTCTTC.

The rearrangement joins TRBV6-5 to TRBJ2-7; TRBD1 matches 7 bases. From germline, CDR1 is MNHEY and CDR2 SVGAGI. There are 14 residues in the CDR3. The trim removed 5 bases at V and 7 bases at J, leaving 11 bases unmatched. CDR3 sequence reads: CASSRTGQPGEQYF. The CDR3 region has the DNA TGTGCCAGCAGTCGGACGGGACAGCCAGGGGAGCAGTACTTC.

V usage is TRBV6-1 and J usage is TRBJ1-2; D is uncertain. Trimming took off 6 bases at V and 4 bases at J, with 18 bases between the two ends. This CDR3 is 15 amino acids long. Germline V gene data show CDR1 as MNHNS and CDR2 as SASEGT. The chain's CDR3 is CASSQGWEFSYGYTF. CDR3 sequence (DNA): TGTGCCAGCAGCCAAGGTTGGGAGTTTTCCTATGGCTACACCTTC.